The rows below give T cell receptor beta chains drawn from one sample of a study of identical twins. In TCRdb, the 5' RACE reads were re-called with MiXCR into one record per CDR3 protein. The sample records a few hundred thousand distinct CDR3 sequences, 9% being singletons. The sequencing sample was made of naive T cells sorted from blood. These receptors were obtained from a woman aged 45-65 years in good health. Each CDR3 is given with its conserved first and last residue. The order of the fields is CDR3 protein, CDR3 DNA, V gene, J gene, D gene, clone size. The D gene is left open where the match is weak. The size entry is marked missing in some rows and otherwise reads once, few, many or a size class.

cdr3_aa: CASSPRGQEFTGELFF
cdr3_nt: TGTGCCAGCAGCCCCAGGGGACAGGAATTCACCGGGGAGCTGTTTTTT
v_call: TRBV7-9
j_call: TRBJ2-2
d_call: TRBD1
clone_size: few

cdr3_aa: CSARVPGGPVTDTQYF
cdr3_nt: TGCAGTGCTAGAGTACCGGGAGGGCCTGTCACAGATACGCAGTATTTT
v_call: TRBV20-1
j_call: TRBJ2-3
d_call: TRBD2
clone_size: NA

cdr3_aa: CASSLAGFNTEAFF
cdr3_nt: TGTGCCAGCAGCTTGGCCGGTTTTAACACTGAAGCTTTCTTT
v_call: TRBV5-8
j_call: TRBJ1-1
d_call: NA
clone_size: NA

cdr3_aa: CASSIGLAGVYNEQFF
cdr3_nt: TGTGCCAGCAGCATCGGACTAGCGGGAGTATACAATGAGCAGTTCTTC
v_call: TRBV7-8
j_call: TRBJ2-1
d_call: TRBD2
clone_size: few

cdr3_aa: CATAQGAAKNIQYF
cdr3_nt: TGTGCCACCGCACAGGGGGCAGCCAAAAACATTCAGTACTTC
v_call: TRBV19
j_call: TRBJ2-4
d_call: TRBD1
clone_size: NA

cdr3_aa: CASSYSPAGNTIYF
cdr3_nt: TGTGCCAGCAGTTACTCGCCGGCTGGAAACACCATATATTTT
v_call: TRBV6-6
j_call: TRBJ1-3
d_call: NA
clone_size: few

cdr3_aa: CASSLVQANYGYTF
cdr3_nt: TGCGCCAGCAGCTTGGTACAAGCTAACTATGGCTACACCTTC
v_call: TRBV5-1
j_call: TRBJ1-2
d_call: NA
clone_size: few

cdr3_aa: CATSATRGGAGNEQFF
cdr3_nt: TGTGCCACCAGCGCAACTAGGGGAGGAGCCGGGAATGAGCAGTTCTTC
v_call: TRBV24-1
j_call: TRBJ2-1
d_call: NA
clone_size: NA

cdr3_aa: CASSRDGLAGRTGELFF
cdr3_nt: TGTGCCAGCAGCCGAGATGGACTAGCGGGAAGGACCGGGGAGCTGTTTTTT
v_call: TRBV5-5
j_call: TRBJ2-2
d_call: TRBD2
clone_size: NA

cdr3_aa: CASSRPGGRTQYF
cdr3_nt: TGTGCCAGCAGCCGCCCGGGGGGGCGGACCCAGTACTTC
v_call: TRBV14
j_call: TRBJ2-5
d_call: TRBD2
clone_size: NA

cdr3_aa: CSAHHERATGMNTEAFF
cdr3_nt: TGCAGTGCCCACCACGAGCGGGCCACGGGGATGAACACTGAAGCTTTCTTT
v_call: TRBV20-1
j_call: TRBJ1-1
d_call: NA
clone_size: NA

cdr3_aa: CASNLVAGAGTEAFF
cdr3_nt: TGTGCCAGCAACTTAGTGGCAGGGGCGGGCACTGAAGCTTTCTTT
v_call: TRBV12-3/TRBV12-4
j_call: TRBJ1-1
d_call: NA
clone_size: few

cdr3_aa: CASSWGDSYNEQFF
cdr3_nt: TGTGCCAGCAGTTGGGGTGACTCCTACAATGAGCAGTTCTTC
v_call: TRBV12-3/TRBV12-4
j_call: TRBJ2-1
d_call: NA
clone_size: few

cdr3_aa: CASSARNTEAFF
cdr3_nt: TGTGCCAGCAGTGCCAGGAACACTGAAGCTTTCTTT
v_call: TRBV2
j_call: TRBJ1-1
d_call: NA
clone_size: few

cdr3_aa: CAIRYQETDTQYF
cdr3_nt: TGTGCCATTCGGTACCAGGAAACAGATACGCAGTATTTT
v_call: TRBV10-3
j_call: TRBJ2-3
d_call: NA
clone_size: many

cdr3_aa: CASSGSSGSLAYEQYF
cdr3_nt: TGTGCCAGCAGTGGCTCTAGCGGGAGTTTAGCCTACGAGCAGTACTTC
v_call: TRBV2
j_call: TRBJ2-7
d_call: TRBD2
clone_size: few

cdr3_aa: CASSLDRDPYGYTF
cdr3_nt: TGTGCCAGCAGCTTAGATAGGGACCCCTATGGCTACACCTTC
v_call: TRBV11-2
j_call: TRBJ1-2
d_call: NA
clone_size: NA

cdr3_aa: CASSFLPGVIYNEQFF
cdr3_nt: TGTGCCAGCAGCTTTTTGCCGGGAGTGATCTACAATGAGCAGTTCTTC
v_call: TRBV5-5
j_call: TRBJ2-1
d_call: NA
clone_size: many

cdr3_aa: CATSKRTATYYGYTF
cdr3_nt: TGTGCCACCAGCAAAAGGACAGCAACTTACTATGGCTACACCTTC
v_call: TRBV15
j_call: TRBJ1-2
d_call: NA
clone_size: NA

cdr3_aa: CASKGAGTRHQETQYF
cdr3_nt: TGCGCCAGCAAAGGTGCGGGGACTAGACACCAAGAGACCCAGTACTTC
v_call: TRBV5-1
j_call: TRBJ2-5
d_call: TRBD2
clone_size: many

cdr3_aa: CASSLRDNSYNEQFF
cdr3_nt: TGCGCCAGCAGCTTACGGGACAATTCCTACAATGAGCAGTTCTTC
v_call: TRBV5-1
j_call: TRBJ2-1
d_call: NA
clone_size: NA

cdr3_aa: CASSVEQKETQYF
cdr3_nt: TGTGCCAGCAGTGTGGAACAGAAAGAGACCCAGTACTTC
v_call: TRBV2
j_call: TRBJ2-5
d_call: NA
clone_size: few

cdr3_aa: CAWMGPGRRELFF
cdr3_nt: TGTGCCTGGATGGGGCCGGGGAGGAGGGAGCTGTTTTTT
v_call: TRBV30
j_call: TRBJ2-2
d_call: NA
clone_size: NA

cdr3_aa: CASRLARSSYNEQFF
cdr3_nt: TGTGCCAGCAGGTTAGCCAGGAGCTCCTACAATGAGCAGTTCTTC
v_call: TRBV12-3/TRBV12-4
j_call: TRBJ2-1
d_call: NA
clone_size: many

cdr3_aa: CASSDVYGYTF
cdr3_nt: TGTGCCAGCAGTGACGTCTATGGCTACACCTTC
v_call: TRBV2
j_call: TRBJ1-2
d_call: NA
clone_size: few

cdr3_aa: CASRPTFNQPQHF
cdr3_nt: TGTGCCAGCAGACCGACATTTAATCAGCCCCAGCATTTT
v_call: TRBV6-2/TRBV6-3
j_call: TRBJ1-5
d_call: NA
clone_size: many

cdr3_aa: CASSTDRINEQFF
cdr3_nt: TGTGCTAGCAGCACGGACAGGATCAATGAGCAGTTCTTC
v_call: TRBV7-7
j_call: TRBJ2-1
d_call: TRBD1
clone_size: NA

cdr3_aa: CSARRGLVTDTQYF
cdr3_nt: TGCAGTGCTAGAAGGGGACTCGTGACAGATACGCAGTATTTT
v_call: TRBV20-1
j_call: TRBJ2-3
d_call: NA
clone_size: few

cdr3_aa: CASSLSFGFRNSPLHF
cdr3_nt: TGTGCCAGCAGTTTATCGTTTGGGTTTCGTAATTCACCCCTCCACTTT
v_call: TRBV27
j_call: TRBJ1-6
d_call: NA
clone_size: NA

cdr3_aa: CASSTGTTLFHEQFF
cdr3_nt: TGTGCCAGCAGTACCGGGACTACCCTTTTTCATGAGCAGTTCTTC
v_call: TRBV3-1
j_call: TRBJ2-1
d_call: TRBD2
clone_size: many